The present T cell receptor beta chain was sequenced within a study of shared clonotypes between healthy human individuals. Each donor was a Caucasian adult residing in Nashville, Tennessee. Sequenced by immunoSEQ multiplex PCR; TCRdb stores in-frame clones only, minus some. The table lists under 2,500,000 clones, under 97% of them singletons, with about 0.13% in the top ten. Material: naive CD4+ T cells sorted from blood. The subset here: CD45RA+ positively selected. This TCR derives from a man aged 18 to 29 in good health.

The CDR3 nucleotides read TGTGCCTGGAGAAGGGGAAAGGGGAGTTGGAACACTGAAGCTTTCTTT. This encodes CAWRRGKGSWNTEAFF. The chain uses TRBV30 and TRBJ1-1, with D maybe TRBD1 (5 bases). The CDR3 has 16 residues. The ends were cut back, 3 bases at V and 1 base at J, with 18 bases in the middle. CDR1 GTSNPN and CDR2 SVGIG come from the germline V gene (reference sequence).